Included here is one T cell receptor beta chain sequence, with context. The sample comes from a study of cytomegalovirus exposure and HLA in healthy donors. PCR was performed using 60 Vbeta and 13 Jbeta primers. Profiling relied on immunoSEQ multiplex PCR, and the TCRdb table lists in-frame clones only, not all of them. The sample holds some 130,000 clones, about three quarters seen once. The V end was cut by 4 bases, the J end by 8 bases, with 11 bases between. CDR1 and CDR2 (germline): SGHTA, FQGNSA. The CDR3 extends over 12 amino acids. Sequenced material: PBMCs. The rearrangement joins TRBV7-2 to TRBJ1-2; D call uncertain. The clonotype comes from a male donor in good health and CMV-seronegative. The CDR3 protein is CASSYDMRGYTF. CDR3 coding DNA: TGTGCCAGCAGCTACGATATGAGGGGCTACACCTTC.